Below, 30 T cell receptor beta chains from the same sample are listed, as sequenced in a study of T cells in women clearing cervical HPV infection. Assay used: immunoSEQ multiplex PCR; TCRdb lists only in-frame clones, some missing. This table lists some 33,000 clones. The sequencing input was blood buffy coat. Every receptor here comes from a woman aged 18 to 75 with a cervical HPV16 infection that either progressed to CIN3+ or cleared (not recorded which).

Concerning this clone itself: The CDR3 end is not reached by the read, which stops 3 residues before it; the germline J gene fills it in. V gene TRBV5-1 combines with J gene TRBJ1-5; D gene ambiguous. The V end was cut by 7 bases, the J end by 4 bases, with 9 bases between. Per germline, CDR1 SGHRS and CDR2 YFSETQ. CDR3 size: 12 residues. The CDR3 sequence is CASFPFNQPQHF. The CDR3 DNA, read in part, is TGCGCCAGCTTCCCCTTTAATCAGCCC.

Remarks on this clone: Read data end 3 residues before the CDR3 end; the end is taken from the germline J gene. This chain joins TRBV20-1 and TRBJ1-1; TRBD1 aligns across 7 bases. The trim removed 2 bases at V and 3 bases at J, leaving 9 bases unmatched. Germline CDR1 DFQATT, CDR2 SNEGSKA (reference sequence). The CDR3 has 15 amino acids. The CDR3 protein is CSARSPDRDYTEAFF. The CDR3 DNA, read in part, is TGCAGTGCTAGATCACCTGACAGGGACTACACTGAA.

About this clone: The CDR3 is cut off 3 residues early in the read; its end comes from the germline J gene. The chain carries TRBV6-2 or TRBV6-3 and TRBJ2-7; 9 nucleotides match TRBD2. CDR1 MNHEY and CDR2 SVGEGT come from the germline V gene. This CDR3 has 14 residues. V was pared by 6 bases and J by 5 bases, with 8 bases of the junction left unmatched. CDR3 DNA, as far as it was read: TGTGCCAGCAGACCCCATAGCGGGAGAGACGAG. It yields the protein CASRPHSGRDE. The CDR3 as a whole reads CASRPHSGRDEQYF.

Points on this clone: The missing CDR3 end, 3 residues past where the read stops, is filled in from the germline J gene. The chain is built from TRBV2 and TRBJ1-3; D call uncertain. Germline V gives CDR1 SNHLY, CDR2 FYNNEI. Trimming stripped 7 bases from V and 9 bases from J, with 10 bases between. The CDR3 totals 11 residues. CDR3 in amino acids: CASTLPPTIYF. CDR3 bases read: TGTGCCAGCACCCTCCCCCCCACC.

On this clone: The read terminates 3 residues ahead of where the CDR3 ends, so the germline J gene completes it. This chain uses TRBV6-1 with TRBJ2-3; possible D gene TRBD1, 5 bases. V lost 1 base and J lost 1, with 9 bases in between. Germline V gene data show CDR1 as MNHNS and CDR2 as SASEGT. CDR3 length equals 15 residues. CDR3: CASSEGQSRTDTQYF. The CDR3 bases that were read are TGTGCCAGCAGTGAAGGACAGAGCCGCACAGATACG.

Regarding this clone: The read gets to within 3 residues of the CDR3 end, and the germline J gene fills in the rest. The rearrangement uses TRBV19 and TRBJ2-7; TRBD1 is a possible D gene (6 bases). CDR1 and CDR2 from the germline V gene are LNHDA and SQIVND (reference sequence). This CDR3 is built from 14 residues. V shed 2 bases and J shed 5 bases, with 13 bases lying between them. The CDR3: CASSIRQELHEQYF. CDR3 DNA, as far as it was read: TGTGCCAGTAGTATACGACAGGAACTCCACGAG.

Worth noting for this clone: The read terminates 3 residues ahead of where the CDR3 ends, so the germline J gene completes it. This chain uses TRBV7-3 with TRBJ2-2; D is undetermined. The ends were cut back, 1 base at V and 1 base at J, with 16 bases in the middle. There are 18 residues in the CDR3. Germline values: CDR1 SGHTA, CDR2 FQGTGA. CDR3 amino acids: CASSLIPVGLQNTGELFF. The sequenced CDR3 bases are TGTGCCAGCAGCTTAATACCAGTTGGGCTACAGAACACCGGGGAG.

Comments on this clone: The CDR3 extends 3 residues past the end of the read, so its final part is completed from the germline J gene. This chain uses TRBV20-1 with TRBJ2-7; 8 bases fit TRBD2. This CDR3 spans 17 amino acids. The V segment lost 0 bases and the J segment 5 bases; nucleotides outside the gene matches: 15. The V gene's germline CDR1 is DFQATT and CDR2 SNEGSKA (reference sequence). The DNA read from the CDR3 is TGCAGTGCTAGAGATTTAGGCGGGGGGATAGTCAACGACGAG. Protein product: CSARDLGGGIVNDE. The entire CDR3 protein reads CSARDLGGGIVNDEQYF.

On this clone itself: The CDR3 is cut off 3 residues early in the read; its end comes from the germline J gene. The V gene is TRBV11-1, the J gene TRBJ2-7, with 7 bases fitting TRBD2. Germline lookup yields CDR1 SGHAT and CDR2 FQDESV (reference sequence). Trimming cost V 4 bases and J 0 bases; bases outside gene matches: 3. CDR3 size: 14 residues. CDR3 loop: CASSSQRDSYEQYF. CDR3 DNA, as far as it was read: TGTGCCAGCAGCTCCCAGCGGGACTCCTACGAG.

CDR3 bases read: TGCAGTGCCATCCTCGGGACACTTACTGGGACCGGGGAG. The encoded protein is CSAILGTLTGTGE. The entire CDR3 protein reads CSAILGTLTGTGELFF. The V gene is TRBV20-1, the J gene TRBJ2-2, with D possibly matching TRBD1 (6 bases). From the germline J gene comes the end of the CDR3, since the read stops 3 residues before it. V was pared by 6 bases and J by 5 bases, with 22 bases between. The CDR3 is 16 residues long. Germline values: CDR1 DFQATT, CDR2 SNEGSKA (reference sequence).

As to this clone: The read ends 3 residues early relative to the CDR3; the germline J gene fills the gap. The chain employs TRBV18 and TRBJ1-4; tentatively, D is TRBD1 (6 bases). This CDR3 is 17 amino acids long. Germline V gene sequence: CDR1 KGHSH, CDR2 LQKENI. This chain's CDR3 is CASSPRGGPPGANVLFF. The sequenced CDR3 bases are TGTGCCAGCTCACCCCGTGGGGGCCCCCCTGGGGCCAACGTA. The complete variable domain, with remaining parts taken from reference TRBV18 and TRBJ1-4, reads NAGVMQNPRHLVRRRGQEARLRCSPMKGHSHVYWYRQLPEEGLKFMVYLQKENIIDESGMPKERFSAEFPKEGPSILRIQQVVRGDSAAYFCASSPRGGPPGANVLFFGSGTQLSVL.

About this clone: The read falls 3 residues short of the CDR3 end, and the missing part is taken from the germline J gene. The chain links TRBV5-4 to TRBJ2-1; 8 positions agree with TRBD2. The CDR3 covers 16 residues. Germline assignment: CDR1 SGHNT and CDR2 YYREEE (reference sequence). Trimming removed 0 bases from V and 8 bases from J; junction bases left unmatched: 10. Here the CDR3 reads CASSLDLRGARDEQFF. CDR3 DNA, as far as it was read: TGTGCCAGCAGCTTGGATTTGCGGGGGGCGAGGGATGAG.

A note on this clone: The CDR3 goes on 3 residues after the read ends, and that part is filled in from the germline J gene. The chain joins TRBV19 to TRBJ2-7; 9 nucleotides line up with TRBD2. The junction had 7 bases not matched to a gene; V was cut back by 6 bases and J by 4 bases. CDR3 length: 14 amino acids. Germline V gene data show CDR1 as LNHDA and CDR2 as SQIVND (reference sequence). The CDR3 DNA, read in part, is TGTGCCAGTAGCTCTAGCGGGATACGATACGAG. It encodes CASSSSGIRYE. The full CDR3 protein reads CASSSSGIRYEQYF.

On this clone: The read gets to within 3 residues of the CDR3 end, and the germline J gene fills in the rest. The rearrangement uses TRBV7-6 and TRBJ2-1; maybe TRBD2 (7 bases). V lost 3 bases and J lost 8, with 14 bases in between. Per the germline V gene, CDR1 is SGHVS and CDR2 is FNYEAQ. The CDR3 spans 14 residues. The DNA read from the CDR3 is TGTGCCAGCAGCTTGGGGGGGGCCATCGATGAG. Translation gives CASSLGGAIDE. The whole CDR3 protein reads CASSLGGAIDEQFF.

In the case of this clone: Coverage ceases 3 residues before the CDR3 finishes, and the germline J gene fills in the end. The chain has TRBV28 and TRBJ2-1; the D gene is possibly TRBD2 (5 bases). CDR1 and CDR2 from the germline V gene are MDHEN and SYDVKM. This CDR3 is 16 amino acids long. Trimming cost V 6 bases and J 9 bases, with 24 bases left between them. Here the CDR3 reads CASSRRGKGVLGEQFF. Partial CDR3 DNA: TGTGCCAGCAGCCGACGGGGAAAGGGCGTCTTAGGTGAG.

Of note for this clone: The read finishes 3 residues shy of the CDR3 end, and the germline J gene is used to complete it. This rearrangement joins TRBV7-6 to TRBJ2-2, with D perhaps TRBD1 (7 bases). Germline CDR1 and CDR2: SGHVS and FNYEAQ. The CDR3 runs to 15 residues. Trimming shortened V by 1 base and J by 7 bases, and 13 bases separated the two germline ends. Partial CDR3 DNA: TGTGCCAGCAGCTTAGGCAGGGGGGTCGGCGGGGAG. This codes for CASSLGRGVGGE. The CDR3 in full is CASSLGRGVGGELFF.

On this clone itself: Coverage ceases 3 residues before the CDR3 finishes, and the germline J gene fills in the end. This chain joins TRBV12-3 or TRBV12-4 and TRBJ1-1, with 7 bases aligning to TRBD1. The CDR3 extends over 13 amino acids. V shed 7 bases, J shed 7 bases, and the junction held 9 bases outside the gene matches. The CDR3 sequence: CASKSRGEDEAFF. CDR3 DNA (partial): TGTGCCAGCAAATCCAGGGGGGAGGATGAA.

Comments on this clone: The sequence runs out 3 residues before the end of the CDR3; the remainder is reconstructed from the germline J gene. The chain joins TRBV7-9 to TRBJ1-1, with 8 bases fitting TRBD1. The CDR3 has 14 residues. After removal of 5 bases from V and 5 bases from J, the junction contained 7 bases not matched to a gene. Germline CDR1 is SEHNR and CDR2 is FQNEAQ (reference sequence). The CDR3 sequence is CASSPRQGLTEAFF. The sequenced CDR3 bases are TGTGCCAGCAGCCCGAGACAGGGGTTAACTGAA.

Notes on this clone: The sequence runs out 3 residues before the end of the CDR3; the remainder is reconstructed from the germline J gene. This chain joins TRBV4-1 and TRBJ1-1; no firm D call. The CDR3 has 11 residues. Germline V gene data show CDR1 as MGHRA and CDR2 as YSYEKL. V was trimmed by 4 bases and J by 3 bases, leaving 3 bases between them. The CDR3 bases that were read are TGCGCCAGCAGCCTCGACACTGAA. It specifies CASSLDTE. In full, the CDR3 is CASSLDTEAFF.

In regard to this clone: The read gets to within 3 residues of the CDR3 end, and the germline J gene fills in the rest. The chain carries TRBV4-2 and TRBJ2-7; 8 bases map to TRBD2. J gave up 4 bases and V 4 bases, and 12 bases lay outside the gene matches. Germline V gene lookup returns CDR1 LGHNA and CDR2 YNFKEQ. The CDR3 extends over 16 amino acids. The CDR3 here is CASSRYQGAGVYEQYF. The sequenced CDR3 bases are TGTGCCAGCAGCCGGTATCAAGGAGCGGGAGTGTACGAG.

Comment on this clone: Read coverage stops 3 residues before the CDR3 terminus; the germline J gene supplies the remainder. The chain uses TRBV2 and TRBJ2-1; D might be TRBD2 (6 bases). The length of the CDR3 is 14 residues. V was clipped by 7 bases and J by 7 bases, with 17 bases between them. Germline V gene lookup returns CDR1 SNHLY and CDR2 FYNNEI. The CDR3 protein is CASTLGLAVNEQFF. The CDR3 DNA, read in part, is TGTGCCAGCACCCTAGGATTAGCGGTGAATGAG.

Regarding this clone: The read ends 3 residues before the CDR3 terminus; that terminus is restored from the germline J gene. This chain connects TRBV5-1 to TRBJ2-1; the match to TRBD2 covers 9 bases. The CDR3 contains 15 residues. Germline CDR1 SGHRS, CDR2 YFSETQ. V shed 1 base and J 7 bases; nucleotides not matched to a gene: 6. CDR3 amino acids: CASSLSRGGFNEQFF. The covered CDR3 bases are TGCGCCAGCAGCTTGTCGCGGGGGGGCTTTAATGAG.

Points on this clone: The CDR3 extends 3 residues past the end of the read, so its final part is completed from the germline J gene. The chain combines TRBV7-9 with TRBJ2-7, with 8 nucleotides matching TRBD1. Germline CDR1 is SEHNR and CDR2 is FQNEAQ (reference sequence). The CDR3 loop spans 14 amino acids. Germline trimming cut 6 bases from V and 4 bases from J; bases unmatched to any gene: 8. The part of the CDR3 DNA that was read is TGTGCCAGCAGTCCCCCCAGGGGGCTATACGAG. It encodes CASSPPRGLYE. In full, the CDR3 reads CASSPPRGLYEQYF.

Here the CDR3 reads CASSGPGQVGTEAFF. The DNA read from the CDR3 is TGTGCCAGCAGCGGACCGGGACAAGTTGGGACTGAA. The chain uses TRBV7-3 and TRBJ1-1; D is perhaps TRBD1 (6 bases). Read sequence stops 3 residues before the CDR3 end, and the germline J gene provides the missing end. Trimming took off 5 bases at V and 5 bases at J, with 18 bases between the two ends. Germline V gene data show CDR1 as SGHTA and CDR2 as FQGTGA. The CDR3 has 15 amino acids.

About this clone itself: The sequence runs out 3 residues before the end of the CDR3; the remainder is reconstructed from the germline J gene. This chain links TRBV5-1 with TRBJ2-7; D possibly corresponds to TRBD2 (6 bases). The CDR3 consists of 14 residues. The germline V gene encodes CDR1 SGHRS and CDR2 YFSETQ. The V end was cut by 7 bases, the J end by 0 bases, with 14 bases between. CDR3 DNA, as far as it was read: TGCGCCAGCCGCCCCGCGGGGTCCTCCTACGAG. It encodes CASRPAGSSYE. The CDR3 in full is CASRPAGSSYEQYF.

On this clone: The read stops 3 residues short of the end of the CDR3; the missing end is completed from the germline J gene. The chain has TRBV20-1 and TRBJ2-1; 9 bases are a match to TRBD1. Germline CDR1 and CDR2: DFQATT and SNEGSKA (reference sequence). This CDR3 has 14 residues. With 4 bases clipped from V and 7 bases from J, the junction kept 8 bases outside the gene matches. The CDR3: CSATNPTGGNEQFF. The DNA read from the CDR3 is TGCAGTGCTACGAACCCGACAGGGGGGAATGAG.

About this clone: Read coverage stops 3 residues before the CDR3 terminus; the germline J gene supplies the remainder. This chain joins TRBV5-3 and TRBJ1-2, with TRBD1 matching over 8 bases. TRBV5-3 is filed as an ORF, its function uncertain. J was trimmed by 3 bases and V by 4 bases; bases with no gene match: 5. The CDR3 is 14 residues long. The DNA read from the CDR3 is TGTGCCAGAAGCATGGGGACAGGCGACTATGGC. It translates to CARSMGTGDYG. The whole CDR3 region reads CARSMGTGDYGYTF.

Comments on this clone: The read terminates 3 residues ahead of where the CDR3 ends, so the germline J gene completes it. The V and J genes are TRBV6-2 or TRBV6-3 and TRBJ2-7; a possible D gene is TRBD1 (7 bases). The germline V gene has CDR1 MNHEY and CDR2 SVGEGT. The CDR3 spans 17 residues. Deletions cut 0 bases from V and 6 bases from J, with 21 bases between. CDR3 bases read: TGTGCCAGCAGTTACTCGAGAGGGGGCGGGGCTCGGCTCGAG. Translating it yields CASSYSRGGGARLE. The complete CDR3 protein is CASSYSRGGGARLEQYF.

Remarks on this clone: The read gets to within 3 residues of the CDR3 end, and the germline J gene fills in the rest. The genes are TRBV20-1 and TRBJ1-3; D call uncertain. The CDR3 is made up of 14 amino acids. The germline gives CDR1 DFQATT, CDR2 SNEGSKA (reference sequence). Between the trimmed V and J ends, which lost 3 bases and 0 bases, there was a span of 9 bases. The part of the CDR3 DNA that was read is TGCAGTGCTAGTTACATTTCCTCTGGAAACACC. Amino acid sequence: CSASYISSGNT. From start to end, the CDR3 is CSASYISSGNTIYF.

About this clone: The CDR3 end lies 3 residues beyond the end of the read and is filled in from the germline J gene. The V gene is TRBV5-6, the J gene TRBJ2-1; 11 bases are shared with TRBD2. The CDR3 consists of 15 residues. CDR1 and CDR2 (germline): SGHDT, YYEEEE. J gave up 7 bases and V 6 bases, and 9 bases lay outside the gene matches. The CDR3 reads CASTPGTSGGNEQFF. The covered CDR3 bases are TGTGCCAGCACCCCCGGCACTAGCGGGGGAAATGAG.